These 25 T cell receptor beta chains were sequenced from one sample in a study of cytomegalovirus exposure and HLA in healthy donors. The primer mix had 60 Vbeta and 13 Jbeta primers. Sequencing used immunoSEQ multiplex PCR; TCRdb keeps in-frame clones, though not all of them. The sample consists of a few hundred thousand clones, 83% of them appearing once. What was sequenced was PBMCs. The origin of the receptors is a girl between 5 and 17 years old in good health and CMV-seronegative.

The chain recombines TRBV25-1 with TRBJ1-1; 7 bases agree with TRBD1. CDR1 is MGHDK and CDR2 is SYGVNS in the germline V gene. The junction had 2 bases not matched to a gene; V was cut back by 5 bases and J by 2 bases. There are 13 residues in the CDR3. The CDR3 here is CASSRQGNTEAFF. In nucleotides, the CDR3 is TGTGCCAGCAGTAGACAGGGTAACACTGAAGCTTTCTTT.

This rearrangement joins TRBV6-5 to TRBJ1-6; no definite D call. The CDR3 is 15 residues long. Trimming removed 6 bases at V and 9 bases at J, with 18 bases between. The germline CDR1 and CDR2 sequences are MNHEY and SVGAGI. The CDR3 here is CASSSGISRGSPLHF. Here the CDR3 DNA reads TGTGCCAGCAGCTCCGGGATTTCGCGGGGTTCACCCCTCCACTTT.

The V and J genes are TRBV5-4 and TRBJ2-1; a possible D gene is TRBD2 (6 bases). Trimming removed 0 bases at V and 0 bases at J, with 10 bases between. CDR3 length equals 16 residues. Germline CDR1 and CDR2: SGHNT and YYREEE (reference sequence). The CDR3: CASSLVAGSSYNEQFF. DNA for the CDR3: TGTGCCAGCAGCTTGGTTGCGGGGAGCTCCTACAATGAGCAGTTCTTC.

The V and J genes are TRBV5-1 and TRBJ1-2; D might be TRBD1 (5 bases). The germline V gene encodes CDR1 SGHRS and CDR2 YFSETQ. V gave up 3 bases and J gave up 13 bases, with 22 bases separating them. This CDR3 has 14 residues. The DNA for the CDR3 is TGCGCCAGCAGCTCCTCCCTCTCGGGGGGTCAGGTCACCTTC. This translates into CASSSSLSGGQVTF.

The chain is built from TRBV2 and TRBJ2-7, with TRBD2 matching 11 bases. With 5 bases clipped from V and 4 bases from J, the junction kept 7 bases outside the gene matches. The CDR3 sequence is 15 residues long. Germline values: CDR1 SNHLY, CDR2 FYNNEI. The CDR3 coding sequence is TGTGCCAGCAGTCCGGGACTAGCGGAGTCGTACGAGCAGTACTTC. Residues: CASSPGLAESYEQYF.

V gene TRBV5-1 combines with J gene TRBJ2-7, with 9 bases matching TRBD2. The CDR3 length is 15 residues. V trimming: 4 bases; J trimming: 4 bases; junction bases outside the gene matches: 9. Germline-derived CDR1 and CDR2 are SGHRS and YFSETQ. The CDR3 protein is CASSLRSGRMYEQYF. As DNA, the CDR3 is TGCGCCAGCAGCCTAAGGAGCGGGAGGATGTACGAGCAGTACTTC.

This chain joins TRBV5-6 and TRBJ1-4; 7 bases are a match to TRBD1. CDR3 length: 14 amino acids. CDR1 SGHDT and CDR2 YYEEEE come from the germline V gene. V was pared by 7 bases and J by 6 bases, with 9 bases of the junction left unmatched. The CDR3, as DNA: TGTGCCAGCTGTAAGGGGGCGCCGTATGAAAAACTGTTTTTT. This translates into CASCKGAPYEKLFF.

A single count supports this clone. DNA of the CDR3: TGTGCCACGCGTCAGGGGGCAGCTTATAATGAAAAACTGTTTTTT. It yields the protein CATRQGAAYNEKLFF. The chain links TRBV7-9 to TRBJ1-4; 8 nucleotides agree with TRBD1. The ends lost 10 bases at V and 4 bases at J; junction bases unmatched: 11. This CDR3 region has 15 residues. Germline-derived CDR1 and CDR2 are SEHNR and FQNEAQ (reference sequence).

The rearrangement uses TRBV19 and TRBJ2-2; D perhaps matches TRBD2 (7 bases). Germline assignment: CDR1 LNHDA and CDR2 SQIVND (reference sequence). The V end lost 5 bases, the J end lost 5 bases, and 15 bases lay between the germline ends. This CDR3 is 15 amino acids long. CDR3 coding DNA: TGTGCCAGTAGTTTTAGGGGGGGCAGGACCGGGGAGCTGTTTTTT. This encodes CASSFRGGRTGELFF.

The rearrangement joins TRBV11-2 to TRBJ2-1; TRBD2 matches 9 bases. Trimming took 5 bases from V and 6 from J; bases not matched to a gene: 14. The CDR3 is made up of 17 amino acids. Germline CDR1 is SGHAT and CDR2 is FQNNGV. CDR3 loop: CASSPRGRAAIPNEQFF. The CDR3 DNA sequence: TGTGCCAGCAGCCCCCGCGGGAGGGCCGCGATCCCCAATGAGCAGTTCTTC.

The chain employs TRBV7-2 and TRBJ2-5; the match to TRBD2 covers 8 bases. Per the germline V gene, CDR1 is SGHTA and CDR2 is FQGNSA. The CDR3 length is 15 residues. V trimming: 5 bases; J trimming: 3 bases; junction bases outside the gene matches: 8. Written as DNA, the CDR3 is TGTGCCAGCAGCCTTTCTAGCGGGCCGGAAGAGACCCAGTACTTC. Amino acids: CASSLSSGPEETQYF.

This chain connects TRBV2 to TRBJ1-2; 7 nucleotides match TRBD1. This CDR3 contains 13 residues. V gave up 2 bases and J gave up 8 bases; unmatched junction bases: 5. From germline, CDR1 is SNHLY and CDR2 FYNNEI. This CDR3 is CASSERQGQGYTF. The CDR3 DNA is TGTGCCAGCAGTGAAAGGCAGGGACAGGGCTACACCTTC.

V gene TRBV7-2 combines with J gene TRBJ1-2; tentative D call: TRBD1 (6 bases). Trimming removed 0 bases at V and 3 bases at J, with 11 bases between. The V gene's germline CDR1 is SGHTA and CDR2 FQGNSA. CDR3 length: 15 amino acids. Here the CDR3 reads CASSLALGGDYGYTF. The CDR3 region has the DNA TGTGCCAGCAGCTTAGCGCTAGGGGGAGACTATGGCTACACCTTC.

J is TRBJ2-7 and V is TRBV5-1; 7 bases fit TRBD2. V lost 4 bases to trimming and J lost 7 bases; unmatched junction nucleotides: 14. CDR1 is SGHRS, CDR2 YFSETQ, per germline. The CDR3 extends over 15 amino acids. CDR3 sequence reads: CASSLTGTGGSEQYF. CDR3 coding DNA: TGCGCCAGCAGCCTAACCGGGACCGGGGGGAGTGAGCAGTACTTC.

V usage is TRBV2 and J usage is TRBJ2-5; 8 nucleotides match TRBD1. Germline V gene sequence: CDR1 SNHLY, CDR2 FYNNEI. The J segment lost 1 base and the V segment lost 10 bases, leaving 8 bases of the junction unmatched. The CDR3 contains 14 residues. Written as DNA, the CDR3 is TGTGCCAACAACGCCGGGACAGGCCAAGAGACCCAGTACTTC. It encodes CANNAGTGQETQYF.

CDR3 in amino acids: CASSPGTTASNYGYTF. The CDR3 DNA follows: TGTGCCAGCAGCCCCGGGACAACTGCGTCTAACTATGGCTACACCTTC. The chain recombines TRBV6-6 with TRBJ1-2, with D possibly matching TRBD1 (6 bases). The CDR3 extends over 16 amino acids. Trimming pared 6 bases from V and 0 bases from J, leaving 17 bases between. CDR1 is MNHNY and CDR2 is SVGAGI in the germline V gene (reference sequence).

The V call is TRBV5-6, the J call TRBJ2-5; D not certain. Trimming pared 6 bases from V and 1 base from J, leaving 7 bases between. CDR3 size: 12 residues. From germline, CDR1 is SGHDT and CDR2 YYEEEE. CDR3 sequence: CASTYSQETQYF. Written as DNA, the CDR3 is TGTGCCAGCACATATAGCCAAGAGACCCAGTACTTC.

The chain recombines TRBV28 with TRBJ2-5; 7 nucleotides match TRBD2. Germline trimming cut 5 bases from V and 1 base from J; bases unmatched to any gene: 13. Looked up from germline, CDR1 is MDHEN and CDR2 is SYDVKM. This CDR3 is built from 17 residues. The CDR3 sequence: CASSQIGRGGSQETQYF. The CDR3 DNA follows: TGTGCCAGCAGTCAAATAGGGAGGGGCGGGTCCCAAGAGACCCAGTACTTC.

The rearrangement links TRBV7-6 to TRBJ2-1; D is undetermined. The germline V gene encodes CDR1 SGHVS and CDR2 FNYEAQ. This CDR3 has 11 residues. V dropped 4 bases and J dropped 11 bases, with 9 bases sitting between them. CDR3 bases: TGTGCCAGCAGCTCCCGGGTAAAGCAGTTCTTC. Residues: CASSSRVKQFF. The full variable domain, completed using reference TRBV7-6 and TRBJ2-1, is GAGVSQSPRYKVTKRGQDVALRCDPISGHVSLYWYRQALGQGPEFLTYFNYEAQQDKSGLPNDRFSAERPEGSISTLTIQRTEQRDSAMYRCASSSRVKQFFGPGTRLTVL.

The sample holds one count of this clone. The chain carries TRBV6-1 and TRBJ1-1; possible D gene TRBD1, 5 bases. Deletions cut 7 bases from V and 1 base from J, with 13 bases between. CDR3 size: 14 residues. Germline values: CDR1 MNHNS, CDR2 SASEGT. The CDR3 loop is CASTRLGGNTEAFF. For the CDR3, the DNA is TGTGCCAGCACCCGGTTGGGGGGGAACACTGAAGCTTTCTTT.

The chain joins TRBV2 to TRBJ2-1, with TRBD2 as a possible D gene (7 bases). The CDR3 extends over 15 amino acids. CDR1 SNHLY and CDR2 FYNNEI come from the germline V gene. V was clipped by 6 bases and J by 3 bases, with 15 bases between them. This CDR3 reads CASRRPRGGYNEQFF. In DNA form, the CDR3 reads TGTGCCAGCAGGAGACCGAGGGGGGGCTACAATGAGCAGTTCTTC.

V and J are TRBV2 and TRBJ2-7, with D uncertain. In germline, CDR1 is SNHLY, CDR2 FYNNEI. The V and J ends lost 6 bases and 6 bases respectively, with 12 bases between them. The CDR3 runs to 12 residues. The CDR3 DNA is TGTGCCAGCAGGGGCCTTTCTGGCGAGCAGTACTTC. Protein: CASRGLSGEQYF.

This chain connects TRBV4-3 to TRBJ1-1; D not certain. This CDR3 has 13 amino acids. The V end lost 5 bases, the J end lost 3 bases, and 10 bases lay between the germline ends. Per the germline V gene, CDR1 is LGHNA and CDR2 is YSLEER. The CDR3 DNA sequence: TGCGCCAGCAGCGAACTCCGCCACACTGAAGCTTTCTTT. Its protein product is CASSELRHTEAFF.

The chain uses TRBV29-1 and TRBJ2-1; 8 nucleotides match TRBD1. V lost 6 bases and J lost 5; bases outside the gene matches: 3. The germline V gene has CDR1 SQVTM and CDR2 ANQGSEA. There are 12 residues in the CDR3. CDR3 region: CSVGQGNNEQFF. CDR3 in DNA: TGCAGCGTAGGACAGGGCAACAATGAGCAGTTCTTC.

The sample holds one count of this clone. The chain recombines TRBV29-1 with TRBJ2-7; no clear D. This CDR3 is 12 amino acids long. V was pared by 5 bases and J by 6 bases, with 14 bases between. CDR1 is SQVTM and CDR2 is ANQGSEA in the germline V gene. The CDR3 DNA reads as TGCAGCGTTACCCGTCGACTTGGCGAGCAGTACTTC. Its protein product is CSVTRRLGEQYF.